This T cell receptor (beta chain) came from a study of identical twins. The CDR3 contains 14 residues. V lost 4 bases and J lost 7, with 14 bases in between. Via MiXCR, TCRdb re-called the 5' RACE reads, giving one row per CDR3 protein. The data show hundreds of thousands of distinct CDR3 sequences, 15% to 20% seen once. These data were also reused for a study on T cells expressing NK-cell markers. That work adds: Sorted T-cell subsets CD3+CD56+NKG2C+, CD3+CD56+NKG2C- and CD3+CD56-NKG2C+ were TCR beta-sequenced. About 1.0-7.5% of CD8+ T cells in several donors belonged to dominant NKG2C+ clonotypes. For a handful of donors, these clonotypes were likewise the leading ones in the CD3+CD56-NKG2C+ fraction.

The sample comprised PBMCs. The chain combines TRBV12-3 or TRBV12-4 with TRBJ1-3; a weak D match, TRBD1 (6 bases). This clonotype was sampled from a woman younger than 35 in good health. CDR3 protein: CASSSDRFWNTIYF. CDR3 DNA sequence: TGTGCCAGCAGTTCAGACAGGTTCTGGAACACCATATATTTT.